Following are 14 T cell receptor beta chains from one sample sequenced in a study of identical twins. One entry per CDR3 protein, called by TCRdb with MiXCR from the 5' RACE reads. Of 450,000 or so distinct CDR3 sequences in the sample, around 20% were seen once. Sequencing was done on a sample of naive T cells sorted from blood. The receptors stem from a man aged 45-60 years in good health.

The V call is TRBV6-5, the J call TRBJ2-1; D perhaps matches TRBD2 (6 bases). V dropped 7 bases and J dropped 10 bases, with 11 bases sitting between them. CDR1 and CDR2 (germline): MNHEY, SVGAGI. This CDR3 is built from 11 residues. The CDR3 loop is CASTYAGEQFF. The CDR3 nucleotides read TGTGCCAGCACCTACGCGGGGGAGCAGTTCTTC.

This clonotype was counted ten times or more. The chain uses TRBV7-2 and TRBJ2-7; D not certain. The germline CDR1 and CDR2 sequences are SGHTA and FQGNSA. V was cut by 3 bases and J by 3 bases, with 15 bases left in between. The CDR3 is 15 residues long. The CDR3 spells CASSFDGNSFYEQYF. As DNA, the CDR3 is TGTGCCAGCAGCTTTGATGGCAACAGTTTCTACGAGCAGTACTTC.

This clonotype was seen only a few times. This CDR3 reads CASSTRLARSGANVLTF. In DNA form, the CDR3 reads TGTGCCAGCAGCACCCGATTGGCCCGCTCTGGGGCCAACGTCCTGACTTTC. V usage is TRBV7-2 and J usage is TRBJ2-6; D gene ambiguous. CDR3 size: 17 residues. Germline V gives CDR1 SGHTA, CDR2 FQGNSA. Trimming removed 5 bases at V and 0 bases at J, with 14 bases between.

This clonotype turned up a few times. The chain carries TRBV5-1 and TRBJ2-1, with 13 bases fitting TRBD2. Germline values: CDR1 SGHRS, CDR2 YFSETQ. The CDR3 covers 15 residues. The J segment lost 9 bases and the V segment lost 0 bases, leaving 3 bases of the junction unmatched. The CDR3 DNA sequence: TGCGCCAGCAGCTTGGGGACTAGCGGGGGTGGTGAGCAGTTCTTC. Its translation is CASSLGTSGGGEQFF.

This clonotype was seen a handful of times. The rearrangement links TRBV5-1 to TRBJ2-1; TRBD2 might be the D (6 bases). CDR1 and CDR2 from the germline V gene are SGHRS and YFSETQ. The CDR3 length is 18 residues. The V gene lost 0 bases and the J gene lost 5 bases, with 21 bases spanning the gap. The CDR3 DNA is TGCGCCAGCAGCTTGGCCACCGAGACTAGGGGACTTGACAATGAGCAGTTCTTC. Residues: CASSLATETRGLDNEQFF.

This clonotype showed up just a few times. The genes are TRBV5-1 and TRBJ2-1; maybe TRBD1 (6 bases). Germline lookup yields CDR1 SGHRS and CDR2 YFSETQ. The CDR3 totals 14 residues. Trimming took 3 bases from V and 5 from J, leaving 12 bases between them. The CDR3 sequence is CASSSGTYNNEQFF. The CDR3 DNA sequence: TGCGCCAGCAGCTCCGGGACATATAACAATGAGCAGTTCTTC.

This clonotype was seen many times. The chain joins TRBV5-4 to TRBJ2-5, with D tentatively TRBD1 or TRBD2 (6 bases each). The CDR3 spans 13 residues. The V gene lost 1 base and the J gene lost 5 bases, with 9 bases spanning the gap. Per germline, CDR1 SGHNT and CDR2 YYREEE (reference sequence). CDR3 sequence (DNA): TGTGCCAGCAGCTTGTTAGGGGGGGAGACCCAGTACTTC. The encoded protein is CASSLLGGETQYF.

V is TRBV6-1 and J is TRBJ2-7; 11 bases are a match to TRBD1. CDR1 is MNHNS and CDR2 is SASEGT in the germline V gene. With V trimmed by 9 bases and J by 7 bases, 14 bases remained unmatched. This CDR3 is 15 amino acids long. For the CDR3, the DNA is TGTGCCAGTACAGTAGGGGGACAGGGGGGCTGGGAGCAGTACTTC. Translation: CASTVGGQGGWEQYF.

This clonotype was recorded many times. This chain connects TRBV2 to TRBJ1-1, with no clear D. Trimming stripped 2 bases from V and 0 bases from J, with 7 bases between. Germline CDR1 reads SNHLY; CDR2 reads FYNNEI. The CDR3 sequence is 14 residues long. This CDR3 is CASSEWPMNTEAFF. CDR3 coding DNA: TGTGCCAGCAGTGAATGGCCAATGAACACTGAAGCTTTCTTT.

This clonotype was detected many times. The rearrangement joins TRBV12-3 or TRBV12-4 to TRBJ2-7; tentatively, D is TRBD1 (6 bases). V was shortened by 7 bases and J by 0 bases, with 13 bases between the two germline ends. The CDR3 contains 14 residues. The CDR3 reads CASMADRSSYEQYF. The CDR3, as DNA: TGTGCCAGCATGGCCGACAGGAGCTCCTACGAGCAGTACTTC.

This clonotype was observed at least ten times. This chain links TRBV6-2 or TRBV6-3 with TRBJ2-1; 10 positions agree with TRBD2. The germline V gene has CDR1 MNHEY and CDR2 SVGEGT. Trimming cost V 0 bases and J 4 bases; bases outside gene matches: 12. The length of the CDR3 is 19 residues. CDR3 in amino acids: CASSYSIFSGRPGYNEQFF. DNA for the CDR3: TGTGCCAGCAGTTACTCGATATTTAGCGGGAGGCCCGGATACAATGAGCAGTTCTTC.

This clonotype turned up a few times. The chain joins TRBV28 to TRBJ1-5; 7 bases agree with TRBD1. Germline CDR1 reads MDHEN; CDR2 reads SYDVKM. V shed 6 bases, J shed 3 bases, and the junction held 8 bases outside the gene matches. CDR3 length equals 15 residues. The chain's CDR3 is CASSLQGLNNQPQHF. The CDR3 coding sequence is TGTGCCAGCAGCCTACAGGGGTTGAACAATCAGCCCCAGCATTTT.

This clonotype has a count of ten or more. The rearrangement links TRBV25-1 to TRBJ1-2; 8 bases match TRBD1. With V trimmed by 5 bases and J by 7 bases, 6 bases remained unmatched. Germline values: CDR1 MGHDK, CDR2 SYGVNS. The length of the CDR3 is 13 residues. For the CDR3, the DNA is TGTGCCAGCAGTTCCCGAGGGACAGGTGGCTACACCTTC. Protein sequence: CASSSRGTGGYTF.

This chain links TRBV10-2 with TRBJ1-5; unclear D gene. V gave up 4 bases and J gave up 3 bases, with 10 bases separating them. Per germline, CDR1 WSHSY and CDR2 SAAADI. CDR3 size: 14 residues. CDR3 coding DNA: TGCGCCAGCAGTGTGGTGGCAGTCAATCAGCCCCAGCATTTT. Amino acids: CASSVVAVNQPQHF.